Below are 29 T cell receptor beta chains sequenced from a single sample in a study of cytomegalovirus exposure and HLA in healthy donors. The primer mix had 60 Vbeta and 13 Jbeta primers. Some clones are missing from TCRdb's copy, which holds only in-frame ones; the method was immunoSEQ multiplex PCR. Among about 110,000 clones listed, 83% were seen once. Source material: PBMCs. The receptors were gathered from a young man in good health and CMV-seronegative.

The chain carries TRBV27 and TRBJ2-1, with TRBD1 matching 9 bases. Germline CDR1 and CDR2: MNHEY and SMNVEV (reference sequence). V gave up 6 bases and J gave up 5 bases; unmatched junction bases: 11. The CDR3 contains 16 residues. The DNA for the CDR3 is TGTGCCAGCAGACCGACAGGGGGATTAGGCCACAATGAGCAGTTCTTC. Its protein is CASRPTGGLGHNEQFF.

The CDR3 is CASSYRDRYEQYF. In DNA form, the CDR3 reads TGTGCCAGCAGTTACAGGGACAGGTACGAGCAGTACTTC. The gene calls are TRBV6-5 and TRBJ2-7, with 8 bases lining up with TRBD1. This CDR3 has 13 residues. V lost 2 bases and J lost 4; bases outside the gene matches: 1. CDR1 and CDR2 (germline): MNHEY, SVGAGI.

The chain has TRBV29-1 and TRBJ2-7; D is ambiguous. V gave up 4 bases and J gave up 5 bases, with 15 bases separating them. CDR3 length equals 13 residues. Germline assignment: CDR1 SQVTM and CDR2 ANQGSEA. CDR3 nucleotides: TGCAGCGTTGTGGCATACGAAGTCGACGAGCAGTACTTC. Protein: CSVVAYEVDEQYF.

The chain uses TRBV29-1 and TRBJ2-7; TRBD1 agrees at 7 bases. The CDR3 sequence is 14 residues long. V gave up 5 bases and J gave up 3 bases; unmatched junction bases: 10. Germline V lookup: CDR1 SQVTM, CDR2 ANQGSEA. The CDR3 protein is CSVRGQPSNYEQYF. In DNA, the CDR3 is TGCAGCGTTCGGGGACAGCCTTCGAACTACGAGCAGTACTTC.

V usage is TRBV11-1 and J usage is TRBJ1-1, with TRBD1 identical over 9 bases. The V and J ends lost 6 bases and 1 base, in that order; junction bases with no gene match: 3. Germline V gives CDR1 SGHAT, CDR2 FQDESV (reference sequence). This CDR3 comprises 14 residues. The CDR3 reads CASRTDRGNTEAFF. The DNA of the CDR3 is TGTGCCAGCAGAACGGACAGGGGGAACACTGAAGCTTTCTTT.

CDR3 loop: CASGLVGVYEQYF. In DNA form, the CDR3 reads TGTGCTAGTGGTTTGGTAGGGGTTTACGAGCAGTACTTC. The genes are TRBV12-5 and TRBJ2-7; D perhaps matches TRBD1 (5 bases). Germline V gives CDR1 LGHNT, CDR2 FRNRAP. This CDR3 contains 13 residues. The germline V and J ends were trimmed by 0 bases and 4 bases, with 7 bases remaining between them.

The genes are TRBV7-9 and TRBJ2-7; 11 positions match TRBD2. Germline CDR1 and CDR2: SEHNR and FQNEAQ (reference sequence). The CDR3 runs 15 residues. The V segment lost 4 bases and the J segment 3 bases; nucleotides outside the gene matches: 5. DNA of the CDR3: TGTGCCAGCAGCTCGAGACTAGCGGGGCTCTACGAGCAGTACTTC. Its protein product is CASSSRLAGLYEQYF.

The chain carries TRBV9 and TRBJ1-5; TRBD1 agrees at 9 bases. CDR3 size: 15 residues. Germline V CDR1 and CDR2: SGDLS, YYNGEE. The trim removed 0 bases at V and 7 bases at J, leaving 5 bases unmatched. Here the CDR3 reads CASSVGDREDQPQHF. CDR3 nucleotides: TGTGCCAGCAGCGTAGGGGACAGGGAAGACCAGCCCCAGCATTTT.

Concerning this clone: A junction boundary mismatches the germline segment, possibly from a read error. The rearrangement joins TRBV7-7 to TRBJ1-4, with a weak D call TRBD1 (6 bases). The CDR3 loop spans 15 amino acids. The germline V gene has CDR1 SSHAT and CDR2 FNYEAQ (reference sequence). The CDR3 nucleotides read TGTGCTAGCAGCAGAAGACAGGCGGAGGACGAAAAACTGTTTTTT. Translation gives CASSRRQAEDEKLFF.

The rearrangement links TRBV28 to TRBJ2-2; no definite D call. The CDR3 sequence is 13 residues long. The germline V gene has CDR1 MDHEN and CDR2 SYDVKM. Trimming pared 5 bases from V and 4 bases from J, leaving 8 bases between. As DNA, the CDR3 is TGTGCCAGCAGTAAACAGAGCACCGGGGAGCTGTTTTTT. Translated: CASSKQSTGELFF.

The chain links TRBV5-1 to TRBJ1-2; the D gene is possibly TRBD1 (5 bases). V was cut by 4 bases and J by 0 bases, with 13 bases left in between. This CDR3 comprises 15 residues. Germline V lookup: CDR1 SGHRS, CDR2 YFSETQ. DNA of the CDR3: TGCGCCAGCAGCCTCTCGACAGACTCTAACTATGGCTACACCTTC. Protein: CASSLSTDSNYGYTF.

The chain links TRBV4-3 to TRBJ1-2; the D is unclear. V gave up 0 bases and J gave up 4 bases, with 12 bases separating them. The CDR3 has 15 residues. The germline CDR1 and CDR2 sequences are LGHNA and YSLEER. CDR3 residues: CASSQDFELFYGYTF. CDR3 DNA sequence: TGCGCCAGCAGCCAAGATTTCGAGCTTTTCTATGGCTACACCTTC.

The chain couples TRBV11-2 to TRBJ2-7; 9 bases fit TRBD1. CDR3 size: 15 residues. J gave up 2 bases and V 3 bases, and 5 bases lay outside the gene matches. CDR1 and CDR2 (germline): SGHAT, FQNNGV. The CDR3 region is CASSFSTGGTYEQYF. The CDR3 coding sequence is TGTGCCAGCAGCTTCTCGACAGGGGGTACCTACGAGCAGTACTTC.

V and J are TRBV19 and TRBJ1-5; D gene unclear. The germline CDR1 and CDR2 sequences are LNHDA and SQIVND (reference sequence). V was clipped by 9 bases and J by 6 bases, with 18 bases between them. The CDR3 extends over 14 amino acids. As DNA, the CDR3 is TGTGCCAGCCGGAAACGGCAGGAGGGTCAGCCCCAGCATTTT. Translating gives CASRKRQEGQPQHF.

The CDR3 nucleotides read TGCGCCAGCAGCACCCTGGGGACAGTCGAAGGCTACACCTTC. It codes for CASSTLGTVEGYTF. The V call is TRBV10-2, the J call TRBJ1-2, with 7 bases that match TRBD1. V was clipped by 6 bases and J by 8 bases; unmatched bases: 12. There are 14 residues in the CDR3. Germline V gene sequence: CDR1 WSHSY, CDR2 SAAADI.

This chain uses TRBV18 with TRBJ2-7; D is perhaps TRBD1 (6 bases). This CDR3 spans 15 amino acids. CDR1 is KGHSH and CDR2 is LQKENI in the germline V gene. Trimming shortened V by 4 bases and J by 2 bases, and 15 bases separated the two germline ends. This chain's CDR3 is CASSRTGTTTYEQYF. In nucleotides, the CDR3 is TGTGCCAGCTCACGAACCGGGACAACAACCTACGAGCAGTACTTC.

The rearrangement joins TRBV29-1 to TRBJ2-7, with 8 bases matching TRBD1. The CDR3 runs 14 residues. Germline trimming cut 4 bases from V and 5 bases from J; bases unmatched to any gene: 10. Germline-derived CDR1 and CDR2 are SQVTM and ANQGSEA. CDR3 sequence (DNA): TGCAGCGTTGTCCCGCCGGACAGGGTCCACGAGCAGTACTTC. Its translation is CSVVPPDRVHEQYF.

The genes are TRBV29-1 and TRBJ1-2; D is unclear. V gave up 5 bases and J gave up 5 bases, with 15 bases separating them. In germline, CDR1 is SQVTM, CDR2 ANQGSEA. There are 13 residues in the CDR3. CDR3 residues: CSVPGRGSYGYTF. In DNA form, the CDR3 reads TGCAGCGTTCCCGGCCGGGGATCGTATGGCTACACCTTC.

Concerning this clone: The CDR3 carries no conserved terminal phenylalanine or tryptophan, so it likely arises from a read error. The J gene is TRBJ1-5, the V gene TRBV19; TRBD1 is a possible D gene (6 bases). This CDR3 is built from 17 residues. Trimming shortened V by 0 bases and J by 5 bases, and 17 bases separated the two germline ends. Germline CDR1 and CDR2: LNHDA and SQIVND (reference sequence). The DNA of the CDR3 is TGTGCCAGTAGTATAGATCACGTGGCAGGGGCCTATCAGCCCCAGCATCTT. Protein sequence: CASSIDHVAGAYQPQHL.

V usage is TRBV14 and J usage is TRBJ2-1; D is ambiguous. CDR1 and CDR2 (germline): SGHDN, FVKESK. The CDR3 is 15 residues long. Trimming shortened V by 5 bases and J by 6 bases, and 17 bases separated the two germline ends. CDR3 region: CASSSLHGLFNEQFF. Written as DNA, the CDR3 is TGTGCCAGCAGCTCCCTACACGGGTTGTTCAATGAGCAGTTCTTC. Filled out from reference TRBV14 and TRBJ2-1, the complete variable domain reads EAGVTQFPSHSVIEKGQTVTLRCDPISGHDNLYWYRRVMGKEIKFLLHFVKESKQDESGMPNNRFLAERTGGTYSTLKVQPAELEDSGVYFCASSSLHGLFNEQFFGPGTRLTVL.

This chain uses TRBV9 with TRBJ2-3, with TRBD1 identical over 11 bases. J was trimmed by 0 bases and V by 3 bases; bases with no gene match: 15. Germline CDR1 SGDLS, CDR2 YYNGEE. The CDR3 runs to 20 residues. The CDR3, as DNA: TGTGCCAGCAGCGAGCTTCCGGGACAGGGGGTCACCTCTAGCACAGATACGCAGTATTTT. Translating gives CASSELPGQGVTSSTDTQYF.

V is TRBV7-9 and J is TRBJ2-1; unclear D gene. The CDR3 runs 13 residues. Germline V CDR1 and CDR2: SEHNR, FQNEAQ (reference sequence). Trimming removed 5 bases at V and 9 bases at J, with 14 bases between. DNA of the CDR3: TGTGCCAGCAGCCCCCGCGATAGCCTTGAGCAGTTCTTC. This translates into CASSPRDSLEQFF.

The V and J genes are TRBV19 and TRBJ1-1; 7 nucleotides line up with TRBD1. Germline CDR1 and CDR2: LNHDA and SQIVND (reference sequence). The CDR3 covers 16 residues. V lost 5 bases and J lost 2; bases outside the gene matches: 11. The CDR3 loop is CASSRGRGAKNTEAFF. Here the CDR3 DNA reads TGTGCCAGTAGTCGTGGCAGGGGGGCTAAAAACACTGAAGCTTTCTTT.

The rearrangement joins TRBV4-3 to TRBJ1-3; TRBD1 agrees at 7 bases. J gave up 4 bases and V 0 bases, and 3 bases lay outside the gene matches. This CDR3 is 15 amino acids long. Germline CDR1 is LGHNA and CDR2 is YSLEER. In DNA, the CDR3 is TGCGCCAGCAGCCAAGATCCACAGGGGGGAAACACCATATATTTT. Its translation is CASSQDPQGGNTIYF.

This chain connects TRBV9 to TRBJ2-3; D not resolved. CDR3 length: 13 amino acids. CDR1 is SGDLS, CDR2 YYNGEE, per germline. V was trimmed by 0 bases and J by 0 bases, leaving 2 bases between them. The CDR3 coding sequence is TGTGCCAGCAGCGTAGCTAGCACAGATACGCAGTATTTT. Translation gives CASSVASTDTQYF.

The rearrangement links TRBV25-1 to TRBJ1-1; no clear D. The CDR3 contains 13 residues. The germline V gene encodes CDR1 MGHDK and CDR2 SYGVNS. V was shortened by 2 bases and J by 4 bases, with 8 bases between the two germline ends. The CDR3 DNA is TGTGCCAGCAGTGAAGGGGAGGGCACTGAAGCTTTCTTT. It specifies CASSEGEGTEAFF.

The chain uses TRBV6-5 and TRBJ2-5; TRBD2 aligns across 7 bases. Matching the DNA end better, TRBJ2-7 makes the J call doubtful. The germline V gene has CDR1 MNHEY and CDR2 SVGAGI. The CDR3 loop spans 14 amino acids. Here the CDR3 reads CASSRQRDYYEQYF. The CDR3 DNA sequence: TGTGCCAGCAGCCGACAGCGGGACTACTACGAGCAGTACTTC.

The chain has TRBV12-5 and TRBJ1-3; D is undetermined. The CDR3 contains 12 residues. The germline gives CDR1 LGHNT, CDR2 FRNRAP. V gave up 5 bases and J gave up 9 bases, with 11 bases separating them. CDR3 sequence reads: CASGPSAGTIYF. The CDR3 DNA sequence: TGTGCTAGTGGTCCCTCGGCGGGCACCATATATTTT.

The CDR3 here is CAIRPRQGPYEQYF. The CDR3 DNA reads TGTGCCATCAGGCCCCGACAGGGGCCCTACGAGCAGTACTTC. This chain uses TRBV10-3 with TRBJ2-7; 8 bases are a match to TRBD1. CDR3 length: 14 amino acids. Germline CDR1 is ENHRY and CDR2 is SYGVKD. The V and J ends lost 6 bases and 2 bases, in that order; junction bases with no gene match: 6.